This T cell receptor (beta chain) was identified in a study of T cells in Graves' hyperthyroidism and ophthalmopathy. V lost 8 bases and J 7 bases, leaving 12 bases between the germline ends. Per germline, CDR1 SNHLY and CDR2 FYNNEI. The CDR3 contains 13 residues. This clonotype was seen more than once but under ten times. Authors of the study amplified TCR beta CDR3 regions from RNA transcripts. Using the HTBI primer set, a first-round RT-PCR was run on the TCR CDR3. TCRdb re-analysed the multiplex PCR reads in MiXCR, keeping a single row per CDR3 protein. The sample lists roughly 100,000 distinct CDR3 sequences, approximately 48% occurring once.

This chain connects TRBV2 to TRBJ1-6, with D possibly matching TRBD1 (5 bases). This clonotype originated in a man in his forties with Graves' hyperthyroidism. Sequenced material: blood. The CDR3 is CASGSGWNSPLHF. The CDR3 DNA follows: TGTGCCAGCGGATCAGGGTGGAATTCACCCCTCCACTTT.